This T cell receptor (beta chain) was sequenced during a study of post-analysis software for immune sequencing data. Study observations and caveats: About five TRBV segments occurring more often in patients than controls included TRBV5-6, TRBV5-1 and TRBV20-1.

V lost 6 bases and J lost 6; bases outside the gene matches: 7. The germline CDR1 and CDR2 sequences are ENHRY and SYGVKD. There are 15 residues in the CDR3. For this clonotype: What it binds is unknown.

Included in the TCR beta cDNA libraries were unique molecular identifiers. TCRdb reprocessed the PCR reads via MiXCR and lists one record per CDR3 protein. This table has more than 450,000 distinct CDR3 sequences, 34% appearing once. The chain combines TRBV10-3 with TRBJ2-7, with TRBD2 identical over 14 bases. Sequenced material: blood. The receptor comes from a girl aged 2-17 years with multiple sclerosis. The CDR3 DNA is TGTGCCATCAGGGACACCGGGACTAGCGGGGGCGAGCAGTACTTC. Translated, it gives CAIRDTGTSGGEQYF.